A single sample is the source of the 19 T cell receptor beta chains below, sequenced in a study of blood T cell repertoires in COVID-19. Clones were read by immunoSEQ multiplex PCR, and TCRdb kept only the in-frame ones, dropping some. The table records approximately 100,000 clones, 85% to 90% of them present only once. Sequences were obtained from peripheral blood. These receptors all stem from a human donor with acute or convalescent COVID-19. The donor label of this sample is uncertain.

The chain carries TRBV7-2 and TRBJ2-1, with 8 nucleotides matching TRBD1. CDR1 and CDR2 from the germline V gene are SGHTA and FQGNSA. The ends lost 1 base at V and 15 bases at J; junction bases unmatched: 11. This CDR3 spans 14 amino acids. The CDR3 sequence: CASSLERQGSRPFF. CDR3 nucleotide sequence: TGTGCCAGCAGCTTAGAAAGACAGGGGTCCCGGCCGTTCTTC.

This clone was found a few times. The chain employs TRBV6-5 and TRBJ1-1; 9 bases align to TRBD1. CDR3 length: 15 residues. Germline CDR1 MNHEY, CDR2 SVGAGI. The V gene end was trimmed by 7 bases and the J gene end by 8 bases; junction bases not matched to a gene: 14. The CDR3: CASIPSGTGRDEAFF. The CDR3 DNA reads as TGTGCCAGCATTCCTTCCGGGACAGGGAGGGACGAAGCTTTCTTT.

The chain couples TRBV5-8 to TRBJ1-2; 7 nucleotides align to TRBD1. The J segment lost 3 bases and the V segment lost 0 bases, leaving 5 bases of the junction unmatched. The CDR3 is 15 residues long. CDR1 is SGHTS and CDR2 is YDEGEE in the germline V gene. As DNA, the CDR3 is TGTGCCAGCAGCTTGGACCTGACAGGGTACTATGGCTACACCTTC. It is translated as CASSLDLTGYYGYTF.

The chain has TRBV27 and TRBJ1-1, with 7 bases matching TRBD1. V dropped 6 bases and J dropped 1; count of bases not matched to a gene: 8. Germline V lookup: CDR1 MNHEY, CDR2 SMNVEV (reference sequence). The CDR3 has 15 amino acids. CDR3 DNA: TGTGCCAGCAGGGTGAAAGGGGGCCCGAACACTGAAGCTTTCTTT. It is translated as CASRVKGGPNTEAFF.

This chain connects TRBV11-2 to TRBJ2-1, with TRBD2 matching 8 bases. There are 17 residues in the CDR3. Losses at the gene ends were 3 bases for V and 4 bases for J; bases not matched to a gene: 11. The germline gives CDR1 SGHAT, CDR2 FQNNGV. The CDR3 coding sequence is TGTGCCAGCAGCTTCTCCGGGACTAGTGGCGGTTACAATGAGCAGTTCTTC. It encodes CASSFSGTSGGYNEQFF. Full variable domain (rest looked up from reference TRBV11-2 and TRBJ2-1): EAGVAQSPRYKIIEKRQSVAFWCNPISGHATLYWYQQILGQGPKLLIQFQNNGVVDDSQLPKDRFSAERLKGVDSTLKIQPAKLEDSAVYLCASSFSGTSGGYNEQFFGPGTRLTVL.

The V gene is TRBV7-2, the J gene TRBJ2-3; D remains ambiguous. The CDR3 runs to 14 residues. Trimming took 3 bases from V and 1 from J, leaving 8 bases between them. Germline-derived CDR1 and CDR2 are SGHTA and FQGNSA. CDR3 in amino acids: CASSLAHGTDTQYF. The CDR3 region has the DNA TGTGCCAGCAGCTTGGCACACGGCACAGATACGCAGTATTTT.

V gene TRBV24-1 combines with J gene TRBJ2-3; D possibly corresponds to TRBD2 (5 bases). Trimming left V 3 bases short and J 4 bases short, with 10 bases between. The CDR3 has 14 residues. Germline values: CDR1 KGHDR, CDR2 SFDVKD. CDR3 sequence reads: CATSDPGLPDTQYF. In DNA form, the CDR3 reads TGTGCCACCAGTGATCCCGGACTGCCAGATACGCAGTATTTT.

This clone was detected only once. The DNA for the CDR3 is TGTGCCAGCAACTCTTTTGCCGGACAGGGTCTTTATTACGAGCAGTACTTC. Translation: CASNSFAGQGLYYEQYF. The rearrangement uses TRBV5-6 and TRBJ2-7, with 8 nucleotides matching TRBD1. With 6 bases clipped from V and 4 bases from J, the junction kept 18 bases outside the gene matches. From germline, CDR1 is SGHDT and CDR2 YYEEEE. This CDR3 has 17 residues.

This chain links TRBV7-2 with TRBJ1-1; 10 nucleotides agree with TRBD1. The germline CDR1 and CDR2 sequences are SGHTA and FQGNSA. The CDR3 runs 16 residues. Trimming at V came to 5 bases and at J to 1 base, leaving 7 bases not matched to a gene. The CDR3 reads CASSRKGQGGNTEAFF. The DNA of the CDR3 is TGTGCCAGCAGCCGTAAAGGACAGGGGGGGAACACTGAAGCTTTCTTT.

V usage is TRBV5-1 and J usage is TRBJ2-2; 8 nucleotides align to TRBD2. The junction had 8 bases not matched to a gene; V was cut back by 3 bases and J by 7 bases. The germline CDR1 and CDR2 sequences are SGHRS and YFSETQ. The CDR3 sequence is 15 residues long. The CDR3 DNA reads TGCGCCAGCAGCTCAATAGCGGGACTGGGCGGGGAGCTGTTTTTT. Translating it yields CASSSIAGLGGELFF.

The chain employs TRBV19 and TRBJ1-6; 7 bases line up with TRBD1. The germline V gene encodes CDR1 LNHDA and CDR2 SQIVND (reference sequence). J gave up 7 bases and V 6 bases, and 9 bases lay outside the gene matches. CDR3 length equals 15 residues. The CDR3 here is CASRPKTGYNSPLHF. Written as DNA, the CDR3 is TGTGCCAGTAGACCAAAGACAGGGTACAATTCACCCCTCCACTTT.

The rearrangement joins TRBV3-1 (or the pseudogene TRBV3-2) to TRBJ1-2; D may be TRBD1 (6 bases). The CDR3 runs 14 residues. Germline V gene lookup returns CDR1 LGHDT and CDR2 YNNKEL (reference sequence). With 1 base removed from V and 7 bases from J, the gap between germline ends came to 13 bases. The CDR3 nucleotides are TGTGCCAGCAGCCAAGTCCCAGGGGCTTCTGGCTACACCTTC. Its translation is CASSQVPGASGYTF.

This chain links TRBV19 with TRBJ1-3, with D possibly matching TRBD1 (5 bases). Germline V CDR1 and CDR2: LNHDA, SQIVND (reference sequence). The CDR3 loop spans 14 amino acids. V was shortened by 6 bases and J by 0 bases, with 9 bases between the two germline ends. CDR3 DNA sequence: TGTGCCAGTAGCCCTGGGGCCTCTGGAAACACCATATATTTT. Translated, it gives CASSPGASGNTIYF.

The DNA of the CDR3 is TGTGCCAGCAGTCCAGTCGGGACAGGGGGCTACGAGCAGTACTTC. Translating it yields CASSPVGTGGYEQYF. The chain is built from TRBV28 and TRBJ2-7, with 11 bases lining up with TRBD1. This CDR3 is 15 amino acids long. The germline gives CDR1 MDHEN, CDR2 SYDVKM. V was clipped by 5 bases and J by 3 bases; unmatched bases: 6.

This chain connects TRBV18 to TRBJ1-1; 9 bases match TRBD1. Per germline, CDR1 KGHSH and CDR2 LQKENI. V was pared by 3 bases and J by 0 bases, with 2 bases of the junction left unmatched. The CDR3 contains 15 residues. The CDR3 DNA reads TGTGCCAGCTCACCGGGGACAGGGATGAACACTGAAGCTTTCTTT. It specifies CASSPGTGMNTEAFF.

The chain uses TRBV6-2 or TRBV6-3 and TRBJ1-2, with a weak D call TRBD1 (5 bases). V lost 0 bases to trimming and J lost 5 bases, with 10 bases between them. This CDR3 is 14 amino acids long. Germline assignment: CDR1 MNHEY and CDR2 SVGEGT. As DNA, the CDR3 is TGTGCCAGCAGTTACTCGGGGCGCCTGTATGGCTACACCTTC. Translating gives CASSYSGRLYGYTF.

A few counts support this clone. The gene calls are TRBV7-9 and TRBJ1-1; D unclear. Trimming took 5 bases from V and 4 from J, leaving 8 bases between them. Germline V gene lookup returns CDR1 SEHNR and CDR2 FQNEAQ (reference sequence). The CDR3 sequence is 12 residues long. Here the CDR3 DNA reads TGTGCCAGCAGCCGTGAGGGCACTGAAGCTTTCTTT. As protein: CASSREGTEAFF.

The chain carries TRBV4-3 and TRBJ2-1; the match to TRBD2 covers 11 bases. With 4 bases clipped from V and 4 bases from J, the junction kept 9 bases outside the gene matches. CDR3 length equals 17 residues. Germline V CDR1 and CDR2: LGHNA, YSLEER. This chain's CDR3 is CASSRFSGGASYNEQFF. CDR3 bases: TGCGCCAGCAGCCGTTTTAGCGGGGGGGCCTCTTACAATGAGCAGTTCTTC.

J is TRBJ2-7 and V is TRBV18, with a tentative D call TRBD2 (5 bases). Germline V gene sequence: CDR1 KGHSH, CDR2 LQKENI. The CDR3 runs 14 residues. V dropped 5 bases and J dropped 0 bases, with 11 bases sitting between them. CDR3 loop: CASSVTGISYEQYF. CDR3 DNA: TGTGCCAGCTCAGTTACCGGGATCTCCTACGAGCAGTACTTC.